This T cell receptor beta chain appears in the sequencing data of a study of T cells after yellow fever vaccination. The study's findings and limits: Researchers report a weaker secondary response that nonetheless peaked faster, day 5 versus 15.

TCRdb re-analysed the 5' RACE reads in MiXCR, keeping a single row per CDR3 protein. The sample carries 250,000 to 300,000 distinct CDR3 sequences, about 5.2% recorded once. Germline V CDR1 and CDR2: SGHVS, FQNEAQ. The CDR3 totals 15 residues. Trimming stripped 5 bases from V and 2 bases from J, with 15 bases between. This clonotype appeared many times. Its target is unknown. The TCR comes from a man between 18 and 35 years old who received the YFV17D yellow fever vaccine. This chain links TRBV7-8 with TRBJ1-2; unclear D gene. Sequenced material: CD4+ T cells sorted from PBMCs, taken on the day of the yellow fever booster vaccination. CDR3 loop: CASSNKLAGNYGYTF. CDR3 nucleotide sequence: TGTGCCAGCAGCAATAAGCTGGCCGGAAACTATGGCTACACCTTC.